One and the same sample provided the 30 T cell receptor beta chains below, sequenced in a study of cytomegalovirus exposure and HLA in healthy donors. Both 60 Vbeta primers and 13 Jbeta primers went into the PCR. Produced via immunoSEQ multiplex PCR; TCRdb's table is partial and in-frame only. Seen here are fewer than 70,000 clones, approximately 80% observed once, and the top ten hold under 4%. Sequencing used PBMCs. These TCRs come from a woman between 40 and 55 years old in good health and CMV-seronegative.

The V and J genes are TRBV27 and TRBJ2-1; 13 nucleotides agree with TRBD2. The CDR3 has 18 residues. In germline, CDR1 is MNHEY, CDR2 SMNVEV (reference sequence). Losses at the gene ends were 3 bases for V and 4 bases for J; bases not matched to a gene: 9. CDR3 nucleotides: TGTGCCAGCAGTTTCTCAGGGACTAGCGGGGCCCTTTACAATGAGCAGTTCTTC. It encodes CASSFSGTSGALYNEQFF.

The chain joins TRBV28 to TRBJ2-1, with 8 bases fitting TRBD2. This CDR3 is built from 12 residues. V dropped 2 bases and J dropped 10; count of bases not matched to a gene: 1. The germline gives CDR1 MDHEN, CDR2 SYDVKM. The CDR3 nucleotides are TGTGCCAGCAGTTTAGCGGGAGGCGAGCAGTTCTTC. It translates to CASSLAGGEQFF.

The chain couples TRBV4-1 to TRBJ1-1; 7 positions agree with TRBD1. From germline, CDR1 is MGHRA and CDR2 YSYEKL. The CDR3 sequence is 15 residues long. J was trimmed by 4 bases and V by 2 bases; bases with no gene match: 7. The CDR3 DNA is TGCGCCAGCAGCCAACTGACAGGGTTTATCACTGAAGCTTTCTTT. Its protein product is CASSQLTGFITEAFF.

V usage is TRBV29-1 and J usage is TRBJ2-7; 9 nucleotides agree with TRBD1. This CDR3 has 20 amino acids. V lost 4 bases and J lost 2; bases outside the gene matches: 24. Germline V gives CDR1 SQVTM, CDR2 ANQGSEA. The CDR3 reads CSVVIPEQGAQSGPPYEQYF. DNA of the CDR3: TGCAGCGTTGTAATCCCCGAACAGGGGGCACAGTCGGGGCCCCCCTACGAGCAGTACTTC.

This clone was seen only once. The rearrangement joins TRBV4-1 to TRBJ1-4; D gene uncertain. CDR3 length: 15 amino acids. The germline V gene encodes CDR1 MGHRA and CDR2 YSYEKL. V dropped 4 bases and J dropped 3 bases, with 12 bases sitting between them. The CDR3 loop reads CASSPRAVSNEKLFF. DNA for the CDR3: TGCGCCAGCAGCCCGAGGGCGGTTTCTAATGAAAAACTGTTTTTT.

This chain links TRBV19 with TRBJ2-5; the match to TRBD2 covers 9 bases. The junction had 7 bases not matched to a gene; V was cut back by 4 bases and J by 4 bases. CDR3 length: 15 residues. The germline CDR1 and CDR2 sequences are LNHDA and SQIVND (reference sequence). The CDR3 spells CASSNPTSGLETQYF. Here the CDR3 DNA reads TGTGCCAGTAGTAACCCGACTAGCGGCCTAGAGACCCAGTACTTC.

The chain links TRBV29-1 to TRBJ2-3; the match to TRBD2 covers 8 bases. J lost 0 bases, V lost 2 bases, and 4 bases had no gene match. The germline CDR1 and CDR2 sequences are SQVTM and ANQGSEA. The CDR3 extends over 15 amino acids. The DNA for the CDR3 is TGCAGCGTTGAAACACTAGCGGTTAGCACAGATACGCAGTATTTT. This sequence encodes CSVETLAVSTDTQYF.

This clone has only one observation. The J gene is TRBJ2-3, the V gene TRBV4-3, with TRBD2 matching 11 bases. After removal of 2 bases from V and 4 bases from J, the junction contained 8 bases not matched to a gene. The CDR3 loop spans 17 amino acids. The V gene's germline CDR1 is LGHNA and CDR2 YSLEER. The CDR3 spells CASSQFTSGSSADTQYF. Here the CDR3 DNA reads TGCGCCAGCAGCCAATTTACTAGCGGGAGTTCTGCAGATACGCAGTATTTT.

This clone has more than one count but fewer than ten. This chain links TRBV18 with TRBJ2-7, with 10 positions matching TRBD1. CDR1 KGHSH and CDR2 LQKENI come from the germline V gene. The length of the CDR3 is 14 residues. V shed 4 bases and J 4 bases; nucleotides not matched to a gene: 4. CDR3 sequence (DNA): TGTGCCAGCTCACTTGGGACAGGGGAATACGAGCAGTACTTC. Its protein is CASSLGTGEYEQYF.

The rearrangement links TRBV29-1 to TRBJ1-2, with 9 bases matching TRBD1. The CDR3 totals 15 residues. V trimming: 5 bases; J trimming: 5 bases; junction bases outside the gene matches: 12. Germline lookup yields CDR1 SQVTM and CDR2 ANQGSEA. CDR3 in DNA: TGCAGCGTTACTGGGGGAGGACAGGGGTATTATGGCTACACCTTC. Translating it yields CSVTGGGQGYYGYTF.

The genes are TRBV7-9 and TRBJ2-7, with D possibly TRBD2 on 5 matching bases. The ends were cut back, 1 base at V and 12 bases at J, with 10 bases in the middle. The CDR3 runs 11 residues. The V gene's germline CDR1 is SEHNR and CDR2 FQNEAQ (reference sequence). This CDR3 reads CASSLGGAMYF. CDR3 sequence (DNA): TGTGCCAGCAGCTTAGGGGGAGCGATGTACTTC.

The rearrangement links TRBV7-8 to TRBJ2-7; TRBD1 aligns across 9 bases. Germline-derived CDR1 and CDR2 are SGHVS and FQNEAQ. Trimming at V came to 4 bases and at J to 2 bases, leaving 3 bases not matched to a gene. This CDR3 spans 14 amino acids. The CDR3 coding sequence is TGTGCCAGCAGCTCCCGACAGGGGGCCTACGAGCAGTACTTC. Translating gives CASSSRQGAYEQYF.

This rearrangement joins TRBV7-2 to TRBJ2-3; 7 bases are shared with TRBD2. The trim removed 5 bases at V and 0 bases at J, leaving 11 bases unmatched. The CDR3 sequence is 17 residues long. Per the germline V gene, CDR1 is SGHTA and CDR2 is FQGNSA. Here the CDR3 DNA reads TGTGCCAGCAGCCCAGAGGCTTGGCGGGAGAGCACAGATACGCAGTATTTT. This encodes CASSPEAWRESTDTQYF.

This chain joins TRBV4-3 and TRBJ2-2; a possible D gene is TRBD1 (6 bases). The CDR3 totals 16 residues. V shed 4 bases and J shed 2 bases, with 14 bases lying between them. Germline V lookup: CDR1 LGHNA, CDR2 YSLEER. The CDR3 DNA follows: TGCGCCAGCAGCCGTCAGGGGCTCCTAAACACCGGGGAGCTGTTTTTT. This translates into CASSRQGLLNTGELFF.

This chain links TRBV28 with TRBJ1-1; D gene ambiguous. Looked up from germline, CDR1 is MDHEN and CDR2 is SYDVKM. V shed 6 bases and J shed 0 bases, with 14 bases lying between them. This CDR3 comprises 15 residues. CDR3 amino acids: CASSQKEAVNTEAFF. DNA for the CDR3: TGTGCCAGCAGCCAGAAGGAGGCGGTGAACACTGAAGCTTTCTTT.

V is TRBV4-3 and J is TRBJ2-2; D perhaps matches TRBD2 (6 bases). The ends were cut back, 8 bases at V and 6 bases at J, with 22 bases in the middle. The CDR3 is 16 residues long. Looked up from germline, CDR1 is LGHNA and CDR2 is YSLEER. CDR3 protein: CASALSEGAGAGELFF. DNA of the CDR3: TGCGCCAGCGCCCTATCGGAGGGAGCTGGGGCCGGGGAGCTGTTTTTT.

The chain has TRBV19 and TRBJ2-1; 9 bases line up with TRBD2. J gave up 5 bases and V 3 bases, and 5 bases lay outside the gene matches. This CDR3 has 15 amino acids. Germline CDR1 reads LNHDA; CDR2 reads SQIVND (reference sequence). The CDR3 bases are TGTGCCAGTAGTATGGGGTCTAGCGGGAACAATGAGCAGTTCTTC. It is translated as CASSMGSSGNNEQFF.

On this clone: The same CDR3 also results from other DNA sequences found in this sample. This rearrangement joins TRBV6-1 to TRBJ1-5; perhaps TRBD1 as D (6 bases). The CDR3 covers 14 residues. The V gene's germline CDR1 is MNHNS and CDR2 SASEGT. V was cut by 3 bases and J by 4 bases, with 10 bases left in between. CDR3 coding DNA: TGTGCCAGCAGTGACGGGCAGGGGAATCAGCCCCAGCATTTT. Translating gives CASSDGQGNQPQHF.

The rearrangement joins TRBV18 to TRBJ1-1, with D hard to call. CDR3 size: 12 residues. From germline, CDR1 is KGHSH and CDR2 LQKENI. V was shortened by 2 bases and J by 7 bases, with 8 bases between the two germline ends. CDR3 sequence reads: CASSPWGVEAFF. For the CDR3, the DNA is TGTGCCAGCTCACCATGGGGAGTTGAAGCTTTCTTT.

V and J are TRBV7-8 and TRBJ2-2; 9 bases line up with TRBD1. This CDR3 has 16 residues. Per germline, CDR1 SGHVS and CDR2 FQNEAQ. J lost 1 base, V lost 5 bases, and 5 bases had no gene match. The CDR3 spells CASSRPTGGNTGELFF. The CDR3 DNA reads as TGTGCCAGCAGCCGCCCGACAGGGGGGAACACCGGGGAGCTGTTTTTT.

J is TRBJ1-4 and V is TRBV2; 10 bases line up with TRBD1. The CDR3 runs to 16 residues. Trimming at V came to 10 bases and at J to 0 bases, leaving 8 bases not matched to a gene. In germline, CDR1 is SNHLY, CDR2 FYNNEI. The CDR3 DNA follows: TGTGCCACGGGACAGGGGCTTTCAGCAACTAATGAAAAACTGTTTTTT. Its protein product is CATGQGLSATNEKLFF.

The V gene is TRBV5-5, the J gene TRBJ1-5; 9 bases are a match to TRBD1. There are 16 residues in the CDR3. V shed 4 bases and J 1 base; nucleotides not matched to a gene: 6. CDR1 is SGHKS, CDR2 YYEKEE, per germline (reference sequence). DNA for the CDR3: TGTGCCAGCAGCGGGGACAGGGAGATAAGCAATCAGCCCCAGCATTTT. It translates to CASSGDREISNQPQHF.

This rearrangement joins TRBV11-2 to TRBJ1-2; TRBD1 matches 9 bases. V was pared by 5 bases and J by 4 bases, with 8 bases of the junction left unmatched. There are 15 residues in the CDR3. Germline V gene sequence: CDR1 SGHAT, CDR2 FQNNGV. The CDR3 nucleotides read TGTGCCAGCAGCATGGACCGGGACAGGGTCTATGGCTACACCTTC. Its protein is CASSMDRDRVYGYTF.

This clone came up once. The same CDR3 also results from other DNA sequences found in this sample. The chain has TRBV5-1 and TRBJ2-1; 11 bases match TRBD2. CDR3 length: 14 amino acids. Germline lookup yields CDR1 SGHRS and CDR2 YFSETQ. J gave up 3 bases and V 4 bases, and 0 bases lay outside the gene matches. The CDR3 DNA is TGCGCCAGCAGCACTAGCGGGAGCTACAATGAGCAGTTCTTC. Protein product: CASSTSGSYNEQFF.

CDR3 sequence: CASSIGVLYGYTF. CDR3 DNA sequence: TGTGCCAGCAGCATCGGGGTTTTATATGGCTACACCTTC. The rearrangement uses TRBV28 and TRBJ1-2; no reliable D call. The germline gives CDR1 MDHEN, CDR2 SYDVKM. V lost 6 bases to trimming and J lost 5 bases, with 13 bases between them. The CDR3 sequence is 13 residues long.

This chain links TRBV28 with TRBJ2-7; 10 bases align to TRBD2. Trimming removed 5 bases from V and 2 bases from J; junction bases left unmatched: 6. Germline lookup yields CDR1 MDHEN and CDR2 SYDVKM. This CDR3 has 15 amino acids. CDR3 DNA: TGTGCCAGCAGTCGACTAGCGGGTGGCACCTACGAGCAGTACTTC. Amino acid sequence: CASSRLAGGTYEQYF.

CDR3 protein: CASSQVSTGVDGYTF. Written as DNA, the CDR3 is TGCGCCAGCAGCCAAGTTTCGACAGGGGTAGACGGCTACACCTTC. The rearrangement joins TRBV4-1 to TRBJ1-2, with 8 bases identical to TRBD1. V lost 1 base and J lost 8; bases outside the gene matches: 9. This CDR3 comprises 15 residues. CDR1 is MGHRA, CDR2 YSYEKL, per germline.

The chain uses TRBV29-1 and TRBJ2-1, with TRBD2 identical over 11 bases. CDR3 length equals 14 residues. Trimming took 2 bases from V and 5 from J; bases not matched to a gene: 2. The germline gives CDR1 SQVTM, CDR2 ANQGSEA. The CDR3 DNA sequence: TGCAGCGTTGAACCGGGACTAGCGGACAATGAGCAGTTCTTC. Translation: CSVEPGLADNEQFF.

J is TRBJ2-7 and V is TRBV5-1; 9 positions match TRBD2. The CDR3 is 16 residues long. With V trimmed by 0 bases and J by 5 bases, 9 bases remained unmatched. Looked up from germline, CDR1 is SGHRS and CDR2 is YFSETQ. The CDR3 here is CASSLERPAGGDEQYF. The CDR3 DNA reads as TGCGCCAGCAGCTTGGAGCGCCCAGCGGGAGGAGACGAGCAGTACTTC.

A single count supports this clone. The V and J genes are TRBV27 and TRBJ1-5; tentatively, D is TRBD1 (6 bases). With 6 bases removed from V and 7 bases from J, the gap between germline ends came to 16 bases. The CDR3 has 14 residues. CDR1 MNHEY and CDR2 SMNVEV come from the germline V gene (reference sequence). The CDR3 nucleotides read TGTGCCAGCAGGAGGGAGGGCGGGGGCCAGCCCCAGCATTTT. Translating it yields CASRREGGGQPQHF.